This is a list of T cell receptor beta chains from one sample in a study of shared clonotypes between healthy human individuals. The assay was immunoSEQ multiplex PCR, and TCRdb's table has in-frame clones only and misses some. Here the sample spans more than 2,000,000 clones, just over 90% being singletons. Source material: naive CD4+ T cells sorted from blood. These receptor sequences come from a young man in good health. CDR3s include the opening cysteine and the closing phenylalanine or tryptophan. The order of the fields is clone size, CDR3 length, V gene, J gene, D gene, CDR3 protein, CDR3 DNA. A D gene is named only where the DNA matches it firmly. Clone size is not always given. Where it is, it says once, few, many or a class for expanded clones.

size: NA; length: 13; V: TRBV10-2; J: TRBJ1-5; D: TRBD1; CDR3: CASSEQGAQPQHF; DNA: TGCGCCAGCAGTGAACAGGGGGCACAGCCCCAGCATTTT
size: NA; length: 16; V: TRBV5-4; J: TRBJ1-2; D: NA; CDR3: CASSSGSGGFSYGYTF; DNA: TGTGCCAGCAGCTCGGGTAGTGGGGGATTCTCCTATGGCTACACCTTC
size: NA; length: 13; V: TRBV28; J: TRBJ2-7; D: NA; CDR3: CASTNGGNYEQYF; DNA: TGTGCCAGCACCAATGGGGGTAACTACGAGCAGTACTTC
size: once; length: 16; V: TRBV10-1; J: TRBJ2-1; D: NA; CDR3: CASSESGASSYNEQFF; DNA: TGCGCCAGCAGTGAGTCGGGTGCGAGCTCCTACAATGAGCAGTTCTTC
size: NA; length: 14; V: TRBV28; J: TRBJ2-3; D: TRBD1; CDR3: CASRPTGGEHTQYF; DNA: TGTGCCAGCAGGCCGACAGGGGGCGAACATACGCAGTATTTT
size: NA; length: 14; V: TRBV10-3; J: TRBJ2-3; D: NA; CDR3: CAISESLSTDTQYF; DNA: TGTGCCATCAGTGAGAGTCTTAGCACAGATACGCAGTATTTT
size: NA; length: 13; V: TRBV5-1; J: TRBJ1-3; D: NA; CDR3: CASSLAGLNTIYF; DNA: TGCGCCAGCAGCTTGGCCGGGCTGAACACCATATATTTT
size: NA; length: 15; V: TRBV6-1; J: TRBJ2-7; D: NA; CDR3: CASSENWGASYEQYF; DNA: TGTGCCAGCAGTGAAAACTGGGGAGCTTCCTACGAGCAGTACTTC
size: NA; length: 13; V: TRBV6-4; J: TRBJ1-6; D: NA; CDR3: CASSDSGSSPLHF; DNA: TGTGCCAGCAGTGACTCGGGCTCTTCACCCCTCCACTTT
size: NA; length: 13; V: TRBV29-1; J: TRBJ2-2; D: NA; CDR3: CSVGTTWGGELFF; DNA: TGCAGCGTTGGGACGACGTGGGGCGGGGAGCTGTTTTTT
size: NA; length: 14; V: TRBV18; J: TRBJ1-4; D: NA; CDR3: CASSFGATNEKLFF; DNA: TGTGCCAGCTCATTTGGGGCAACTAATGAAAAACTGTTTTTT
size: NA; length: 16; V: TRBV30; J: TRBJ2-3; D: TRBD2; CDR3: CAAGLAGVRGTDTQYF; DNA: TGTGCTGCGGGACTAGCGGGAGTCCGTGGCACAGATACGCAGTATTTT
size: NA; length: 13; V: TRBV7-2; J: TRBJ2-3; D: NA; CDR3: CASSLGLPDTQYF; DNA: TGTGCCAGCAGCTTGGGACTTCCAGATACGCAGTATTTT
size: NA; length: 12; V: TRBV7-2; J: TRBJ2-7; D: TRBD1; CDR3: CASSRQGYEQYF; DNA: TGTGCCAGCAGCCGACAGGGCTACGAGCAGTACTTC
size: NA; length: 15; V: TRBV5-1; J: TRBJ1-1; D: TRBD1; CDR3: CASSLVQGGNTEAFF; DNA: TGCGCCAGCAGCTTGGTGCAGGGGGGTAACACTGAAGCTTTCTTT
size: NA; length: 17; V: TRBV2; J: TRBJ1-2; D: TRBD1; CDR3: CASSMASSGTANYGYTF; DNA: TGTGCCAGTAGCATGGCCTCCTCGGGGACAGCTAACTATGGCTACACCTTC
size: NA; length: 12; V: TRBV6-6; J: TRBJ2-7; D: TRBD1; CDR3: CASSLDRSEQYF; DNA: TGTGCCAGCAGTTTGGACAGGAGCGAGCAGTACTTC
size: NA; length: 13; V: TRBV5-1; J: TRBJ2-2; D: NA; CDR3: CASSMDLTGELFF; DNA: TGCGCCAGCAGCATGGACCTCACCGGGGAGCTGTTTTTT
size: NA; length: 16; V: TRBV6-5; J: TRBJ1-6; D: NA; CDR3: CASSYGQARGNSPLHF; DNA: TGTGCCAGCAGTTACGGGCAGGCCCGGGGAAATTCACCCCTCCACTTT
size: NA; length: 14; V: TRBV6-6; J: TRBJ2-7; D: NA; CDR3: CASGGETPSYEQYF; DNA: TGTGCCAGCGGGGGAGAAACACCTTCCTACGAGCAGTACTTC
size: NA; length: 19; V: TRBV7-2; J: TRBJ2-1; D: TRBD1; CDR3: CASSRKILADRGRYNEQFF; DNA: TGTGCCAGCAGCAGGAAAATACTCGCGGACAGGGGAAGATACAATGAGCAGTTCTTC
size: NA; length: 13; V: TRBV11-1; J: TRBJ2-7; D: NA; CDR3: CASSLRLSGEQYF; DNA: TGTGCCAGCAGCTTGAGGTTGTCCGGCGAGCAGTACTTC
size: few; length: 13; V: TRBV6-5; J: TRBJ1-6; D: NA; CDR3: CASRNQVNSPLHF; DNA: TGTGCCAGCAGAAACCAGGTGAATTCACCCCTCCACTTT
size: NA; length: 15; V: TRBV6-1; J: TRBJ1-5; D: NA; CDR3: CASSALYNSNQPQHF; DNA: TGTGCCAGCAGTGCGCTTTACAATAGCAATCAGCCCCAGCATTTT
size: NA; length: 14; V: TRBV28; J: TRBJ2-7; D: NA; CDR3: CASRTQGSSYEQYF; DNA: TGTGCCAGCAGGACGCAGGGGTCGTCCTACGAGCAGTACTTC
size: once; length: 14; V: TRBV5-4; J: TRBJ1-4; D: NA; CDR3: CASSLVGVDEKLFF; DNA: TGTGCCAGCAGCTTGGTAGGGGTGGATGAAAAACTGTTTTTT
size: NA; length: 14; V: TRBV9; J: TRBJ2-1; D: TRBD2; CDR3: CASNLAGINNEQFF; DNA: TGTGCCAGCAACCTAGCGGGAATAAACAATGAGCAGTTCTTC
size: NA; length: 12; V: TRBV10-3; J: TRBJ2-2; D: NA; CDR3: CATGGGAGELFF; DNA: TGTGCCACAGGGGGAGGGGCCGGGGAGCTGTTTTTT
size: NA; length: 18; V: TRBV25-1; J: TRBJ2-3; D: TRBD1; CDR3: CASSEAPGDRGLSLTQYF; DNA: TGTGCCAGCAGTGAAGCGCCAGGGGACAGGGGACTATCTCTTACGCAGTATTTT
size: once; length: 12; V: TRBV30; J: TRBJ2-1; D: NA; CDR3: CAWGVWGNEQFF; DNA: TGTGCCTGGGGCGTTTGGGGCAATGAGCAGTTCTTC
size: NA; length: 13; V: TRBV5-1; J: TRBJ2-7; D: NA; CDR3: CASSLAKKYEQYF; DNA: TGCGCCAGCAGCTTGGCCAAGAAGTACGAGCAGTACTTC
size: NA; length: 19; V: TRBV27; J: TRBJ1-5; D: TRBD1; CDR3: CASSFSTPWTGVEGQPQHF; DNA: TGTGCCAGCAGTTTCTCTACCCCCTGGACAGGGGTAGAGGGTCAGCCCCAGCATTTT
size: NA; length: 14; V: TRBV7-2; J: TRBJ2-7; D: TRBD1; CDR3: CASSLVWDSYEQYF; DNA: TGTGCCAGCAGCTTAGTTTGGGACAGCTACGAGCAGTACTTC
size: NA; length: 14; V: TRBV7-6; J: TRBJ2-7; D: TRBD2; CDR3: CASSLVLAGGEQYF; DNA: TGTGCCAGCAGCTTAGTTCTAGCGGGAGGCGAGCAGTACTTC
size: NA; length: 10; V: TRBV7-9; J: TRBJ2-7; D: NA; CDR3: CASGSYEQYF; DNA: TGTGCCAGCGGGTCCTACGAGCAGTACTTC
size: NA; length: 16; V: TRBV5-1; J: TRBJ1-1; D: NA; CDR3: CASSLAGPDSATEAFF; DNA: TGCGCCAGCAGCTTGGCAGGGCCCGACTCCGCCACTGAAGCTTTCTTT
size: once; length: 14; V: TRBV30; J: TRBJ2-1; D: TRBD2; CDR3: CAWDVSGGRSDQFF; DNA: TGTGCCTGGGACGTTAGCGGGGGGCGATCAGATCAGTTCTTC
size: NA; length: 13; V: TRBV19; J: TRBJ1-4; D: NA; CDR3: CASSILTGEKLFF; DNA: TGTGCCAGTAGTATTTTGACGGGGGAAAAACTGTTTTTT
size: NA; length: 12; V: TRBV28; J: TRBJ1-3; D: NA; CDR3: CASSLRGNTIYF; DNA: TGTGCCAGCAGTTTGAGGGGAAACACCATATATTTT
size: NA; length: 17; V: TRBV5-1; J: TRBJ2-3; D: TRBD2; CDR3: CASSLVGLAGVTDTQYF; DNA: TGCGCCAGCAGCTTGGTAGGGCTAGCGGGGGTCACAGATACGCAGTATTTT
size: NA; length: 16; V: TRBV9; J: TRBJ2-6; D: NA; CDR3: CASSVGQTSWANVLTF; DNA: TGTGCCAGCAGCGTAGGACAGACTTCTTGGGCCAACGTCCTGACTTTC
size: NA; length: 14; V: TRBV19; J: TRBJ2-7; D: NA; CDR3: CASSIGQGAYEQYF; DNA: TGTGCCAGTAGTATCGGGCAGGGCGCCTACGAGCAGTACTTC
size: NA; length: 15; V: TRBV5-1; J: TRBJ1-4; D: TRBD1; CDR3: CASSSGDRTNEKLFF; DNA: TGCGCCAGCAGCTCTGGGGACAGAACTAATGAAAAACTGTTTTTT
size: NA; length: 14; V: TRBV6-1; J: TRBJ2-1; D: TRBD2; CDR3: CASRPLAGFNEQFF; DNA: TGTGCCAGCAGACCACTAGCGGGATTCAATGAGCAGTTCTTC
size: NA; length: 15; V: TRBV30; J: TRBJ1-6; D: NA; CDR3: CAWRADGSYNSPLHF; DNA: TGTGCCTGGAGAGCAGACGGGTCCTATAATTCACCCCTCCACTTT
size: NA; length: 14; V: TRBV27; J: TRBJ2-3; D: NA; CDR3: CASSLKASTDTQYF; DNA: TGTGCCAGCAGTTTAAAGGCTAGCACAGATACGCAGTATTTT
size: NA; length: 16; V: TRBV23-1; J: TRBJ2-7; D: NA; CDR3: CASSQAGGAYIYEQYF; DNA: TGCGCCAGCAGTCAGGCCGGGGGAGCCTACATTTACGAGCAGTACTTC